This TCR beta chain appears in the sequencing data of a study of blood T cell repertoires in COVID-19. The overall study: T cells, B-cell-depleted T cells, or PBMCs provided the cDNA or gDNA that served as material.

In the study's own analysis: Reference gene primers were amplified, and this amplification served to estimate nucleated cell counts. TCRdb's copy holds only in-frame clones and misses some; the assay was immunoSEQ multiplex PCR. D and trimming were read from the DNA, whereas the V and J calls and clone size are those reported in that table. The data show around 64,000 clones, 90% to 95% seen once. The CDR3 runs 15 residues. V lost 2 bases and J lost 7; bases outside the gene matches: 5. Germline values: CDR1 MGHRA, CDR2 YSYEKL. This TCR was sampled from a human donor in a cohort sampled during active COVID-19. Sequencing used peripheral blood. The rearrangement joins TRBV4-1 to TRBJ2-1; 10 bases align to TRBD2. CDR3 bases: TGCGCCAGCAGCCAAAGCGGGAGGGAGATGAATGAGCAGTTCTTC. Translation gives CASSQSGREMNEQFF.